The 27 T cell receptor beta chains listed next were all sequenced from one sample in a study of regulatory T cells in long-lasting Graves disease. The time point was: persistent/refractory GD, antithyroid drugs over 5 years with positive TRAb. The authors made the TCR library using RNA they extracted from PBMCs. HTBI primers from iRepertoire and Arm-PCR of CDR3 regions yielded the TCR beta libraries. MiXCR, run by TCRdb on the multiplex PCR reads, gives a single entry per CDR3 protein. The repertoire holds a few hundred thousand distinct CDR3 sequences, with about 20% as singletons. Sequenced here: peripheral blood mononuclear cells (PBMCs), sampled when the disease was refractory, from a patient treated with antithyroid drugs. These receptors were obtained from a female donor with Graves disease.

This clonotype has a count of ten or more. DNA for the CDR3: TGTGCCAGCAGCTTAGCGCTGGGGGCCCCTAATGAAAAACTGTTTTTT. This codes for CASSLALGAPNEKLFF. The chain links TRBV7-8 to TRBJ1-4; TRBD1 might be the D (6 bases). This CDR3 region has 16 residues. Germline CDR1 is SGHVS and CDR2 is FQNEAQ. The V end lost 0 bases, the J end lost 3 bases, and 11 bases lay between the germline ends.

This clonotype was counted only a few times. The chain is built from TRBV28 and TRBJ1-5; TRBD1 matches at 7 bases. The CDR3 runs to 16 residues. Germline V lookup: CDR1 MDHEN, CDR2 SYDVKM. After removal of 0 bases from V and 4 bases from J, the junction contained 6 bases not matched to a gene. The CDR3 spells CASSLWSAGGNQPQHF. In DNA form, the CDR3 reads TGTGCCAGCAGTTTATGGTCCGCAGGGGGGAATCAGCCCCAGCATTTT.

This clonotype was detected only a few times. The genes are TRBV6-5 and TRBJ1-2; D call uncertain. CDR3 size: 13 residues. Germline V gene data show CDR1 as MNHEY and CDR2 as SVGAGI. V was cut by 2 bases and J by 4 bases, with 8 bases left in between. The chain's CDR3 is CASSYRDAYGYTF. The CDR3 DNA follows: TGTGCCAGCAGTTACCGGGATGCCTATGGCTACACCTTC.

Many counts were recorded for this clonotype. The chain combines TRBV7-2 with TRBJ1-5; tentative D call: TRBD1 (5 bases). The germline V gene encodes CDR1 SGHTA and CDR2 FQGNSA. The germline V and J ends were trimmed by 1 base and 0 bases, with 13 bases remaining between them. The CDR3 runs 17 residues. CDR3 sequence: CASSLVFGATSNQPQHF. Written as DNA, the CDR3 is TGTGCCAGCAGCTTAGTATTTGGGGCAACTAGCAATCAGCCCCAGCATTTT. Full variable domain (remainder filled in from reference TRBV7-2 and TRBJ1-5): GAGVSQSPSNKVTEKGKDVELRCDPISGHTALYWYRQSLGQGLEFLIYFQGNSAPDKSGLPSDRFSAERTGGSVSTLTIQRTQQEDSAVYLCASSLVFGATSNQPQHFGDGTRLSIL.

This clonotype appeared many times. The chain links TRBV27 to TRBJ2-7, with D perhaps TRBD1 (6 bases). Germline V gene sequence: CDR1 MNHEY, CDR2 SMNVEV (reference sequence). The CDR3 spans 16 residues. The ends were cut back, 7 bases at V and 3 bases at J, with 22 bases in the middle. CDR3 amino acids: CASTPVRGSPLYEQYF. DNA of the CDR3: TGTGCCAGCACCCCCGTCAGGGGTTCCCCTCTCTACGAGCAGTACTTC.

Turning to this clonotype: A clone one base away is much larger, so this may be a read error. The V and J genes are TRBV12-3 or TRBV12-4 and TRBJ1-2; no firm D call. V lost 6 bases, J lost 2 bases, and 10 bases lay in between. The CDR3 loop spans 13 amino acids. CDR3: CASRTNVNYGYTF. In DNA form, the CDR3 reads TGTGCCAGCAGGACAAATGTCAACTATGGCTACACCTTC.

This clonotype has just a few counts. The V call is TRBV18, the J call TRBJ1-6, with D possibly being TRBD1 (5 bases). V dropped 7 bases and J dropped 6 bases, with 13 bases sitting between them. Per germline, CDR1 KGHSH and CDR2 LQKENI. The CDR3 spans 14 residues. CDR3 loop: CASWWGNGNSPLHF. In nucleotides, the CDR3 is TGTGCCAGCTGGTGGGGGAACGGTAATTCACCCCTCCACTTT.

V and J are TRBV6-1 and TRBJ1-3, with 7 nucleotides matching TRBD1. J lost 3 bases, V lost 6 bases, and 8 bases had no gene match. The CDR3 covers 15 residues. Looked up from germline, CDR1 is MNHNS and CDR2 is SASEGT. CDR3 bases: TGTGCCAGCAGACCGACAGGGTACGGTGGAAACACCATATATTTT. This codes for CASRPTGYGGNTIYF.

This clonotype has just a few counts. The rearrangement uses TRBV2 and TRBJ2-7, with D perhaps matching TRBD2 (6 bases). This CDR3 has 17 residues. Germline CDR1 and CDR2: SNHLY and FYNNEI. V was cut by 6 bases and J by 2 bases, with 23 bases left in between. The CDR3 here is CASSHELGGKIPYEQYF. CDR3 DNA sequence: TGTGCCAGCAGCCACGAACTTGGCGGGAAGATCCCCTACGAGCAGTACTTC.

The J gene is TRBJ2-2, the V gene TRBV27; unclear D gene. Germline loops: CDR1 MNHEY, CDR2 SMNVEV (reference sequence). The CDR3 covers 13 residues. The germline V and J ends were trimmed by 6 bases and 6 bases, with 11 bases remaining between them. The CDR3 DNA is TGTGCCAGCAGGGGCAGTTCCCCCGGGGAGCTGTTTTTT. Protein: CASRGSSPGELFF.

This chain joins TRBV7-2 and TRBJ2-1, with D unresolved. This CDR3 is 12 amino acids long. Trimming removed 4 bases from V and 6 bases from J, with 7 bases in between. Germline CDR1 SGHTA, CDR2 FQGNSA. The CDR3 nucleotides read TGTGCCAGCAGCTCGCCCCCCAATGAGCAGTTCTTC. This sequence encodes CASSSPPNEQFF.

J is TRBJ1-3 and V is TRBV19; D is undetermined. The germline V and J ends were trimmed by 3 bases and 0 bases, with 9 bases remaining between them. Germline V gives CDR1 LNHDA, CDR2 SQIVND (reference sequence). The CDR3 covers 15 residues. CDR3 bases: TGTGCCAGTAGTATCCCCGGGAACTCTGGAAACACCATATATTTT. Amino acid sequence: CASSIPGNSGNTIYF.

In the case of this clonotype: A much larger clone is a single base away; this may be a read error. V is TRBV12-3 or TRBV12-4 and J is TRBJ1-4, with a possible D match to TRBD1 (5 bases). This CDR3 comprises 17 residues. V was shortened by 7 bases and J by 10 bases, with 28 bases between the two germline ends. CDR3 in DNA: TGTGCCAGCACTCCACTAGTGGGGGGACGGGGTCAGGGAAAACTGTTTTTT. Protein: CASTPLVGGRGQGKLFF.

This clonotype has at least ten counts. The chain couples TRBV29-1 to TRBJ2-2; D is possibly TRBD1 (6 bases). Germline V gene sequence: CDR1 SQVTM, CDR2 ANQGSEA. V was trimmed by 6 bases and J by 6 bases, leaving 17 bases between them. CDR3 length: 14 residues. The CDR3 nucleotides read TGCAGCGTCCAACAGGGAACAGCGTCCGGGGAGCTGTTTTTT. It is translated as CSVQQGTASGELFF.

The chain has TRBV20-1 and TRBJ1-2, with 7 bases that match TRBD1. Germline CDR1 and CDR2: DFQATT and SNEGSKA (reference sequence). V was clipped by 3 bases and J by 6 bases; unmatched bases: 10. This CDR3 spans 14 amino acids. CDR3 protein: CSASPQGLGDGYTF. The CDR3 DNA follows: TGCAGTGCTAGTCCACAGGGGCTTGGGGATGGCTACACCTTC.

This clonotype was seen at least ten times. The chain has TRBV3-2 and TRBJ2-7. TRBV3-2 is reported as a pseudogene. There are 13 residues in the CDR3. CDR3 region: CASSQVDGYEQYF. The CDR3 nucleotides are TGTGCCAGCAGCCAAGTTGACGGCTACGAGCAGTACTTC.

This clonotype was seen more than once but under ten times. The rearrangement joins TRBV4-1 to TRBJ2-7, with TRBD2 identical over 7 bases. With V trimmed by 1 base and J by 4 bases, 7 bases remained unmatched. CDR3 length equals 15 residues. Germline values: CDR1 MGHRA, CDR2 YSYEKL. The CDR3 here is CASSQVAGRLYEQYF. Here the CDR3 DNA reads TGCGCCAGCAGCCAAGTAGCCGGGAGGTTGTACGAGCAGTACTTC.

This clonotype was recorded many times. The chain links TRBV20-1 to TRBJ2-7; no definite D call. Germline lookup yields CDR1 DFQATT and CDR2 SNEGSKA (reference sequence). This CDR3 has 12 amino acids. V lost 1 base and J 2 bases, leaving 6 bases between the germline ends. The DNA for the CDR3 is TGCAGTGCTAGAGGTAGGGCCTACGAGCAGTACTTC. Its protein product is CSARGRAYEQYF.

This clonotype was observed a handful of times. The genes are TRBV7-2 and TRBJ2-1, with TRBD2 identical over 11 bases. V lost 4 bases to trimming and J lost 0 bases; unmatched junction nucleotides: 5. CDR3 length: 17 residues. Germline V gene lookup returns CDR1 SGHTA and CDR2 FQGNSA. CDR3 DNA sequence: TGTGCCAGCAGCTCGATAGCGGGGGGGAGCTCCTACAATGAGCAGTTCTTC. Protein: CASSSIAGGSSYNEQFF.

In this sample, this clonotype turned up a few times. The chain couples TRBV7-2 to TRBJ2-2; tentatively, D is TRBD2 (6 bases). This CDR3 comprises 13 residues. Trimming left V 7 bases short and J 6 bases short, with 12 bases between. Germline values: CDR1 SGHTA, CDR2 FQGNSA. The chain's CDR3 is CASIKTGAGELFF. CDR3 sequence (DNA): TGTGCCAGCATCAAGACGGGAGCCGGGGAGCTGTTTTTT.

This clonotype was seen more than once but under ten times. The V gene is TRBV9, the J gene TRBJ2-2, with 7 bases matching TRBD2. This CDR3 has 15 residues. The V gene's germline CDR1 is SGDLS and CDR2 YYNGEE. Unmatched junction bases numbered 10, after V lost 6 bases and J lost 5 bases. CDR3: CASTLGEGRTGELFF. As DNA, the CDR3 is TGTGCCAGCACCTTAGGGGAGGGCCGAACCGGGGAGCTGTTTTTT.

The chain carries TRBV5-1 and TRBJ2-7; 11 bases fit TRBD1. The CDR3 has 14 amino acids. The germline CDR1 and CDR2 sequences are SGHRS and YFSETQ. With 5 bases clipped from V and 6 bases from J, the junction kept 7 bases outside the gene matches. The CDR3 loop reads CASRLPGQGGEQYF. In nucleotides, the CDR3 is TGCGCCAGCAGGCTACCGGGACAGGGGGGCGAGCAGTACTTC.

CDR3 DNA: TGTGCCAGCAGCTTAATCTTGTCAGACACCGGGGAGCTGTTTTTT. Translating it yields CASSLILSDTGELFF. The V call is TRBV7-9, the J call TRBJ2-2; no firm D call. Per germline, CDR1 SEHNR and CDR2 FQNEAQ (reference sequence). V shed 2 bases and J shed 3 bases, with 10 bases lying between them. The length of the CDR3 is 15 residues.

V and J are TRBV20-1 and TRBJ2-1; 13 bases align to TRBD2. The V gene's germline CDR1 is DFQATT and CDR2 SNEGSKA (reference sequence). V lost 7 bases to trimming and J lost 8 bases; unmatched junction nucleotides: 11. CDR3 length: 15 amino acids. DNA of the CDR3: TGCAGTGTCCAAAGGCAACTAGCGGGGGGGGATGAGCAGTTCTTC. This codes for CSVQRQLAGGDEQFF.

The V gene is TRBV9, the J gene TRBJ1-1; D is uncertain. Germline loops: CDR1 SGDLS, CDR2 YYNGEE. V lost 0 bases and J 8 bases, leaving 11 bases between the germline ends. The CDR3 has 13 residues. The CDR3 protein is CASSVGGEMEAFF. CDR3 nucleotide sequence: TGTGCCAGCAGCGTAGGCGGGGAAATGGAAGCTTTCTTT. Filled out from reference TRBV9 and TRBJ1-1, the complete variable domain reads DSGVTQTPKHLITATGQRVTLRCSPRSGDLSVYWYQQSLDQGLQFLIQYYNGEERAKGNILERFSAQQFPDLHSELNLSSLELGDSALYFCASSVGGEMEAFFGQGTRLTVV.

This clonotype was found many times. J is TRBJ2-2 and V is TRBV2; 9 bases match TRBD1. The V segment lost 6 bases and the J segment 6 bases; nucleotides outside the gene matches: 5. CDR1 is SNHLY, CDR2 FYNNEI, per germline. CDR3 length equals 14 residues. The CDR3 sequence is CASRVDRGAGELFF. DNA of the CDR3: TGTGCCAGCAGGGTGGACAGGGGAGCCGGGGAGCTGTTTTTT.

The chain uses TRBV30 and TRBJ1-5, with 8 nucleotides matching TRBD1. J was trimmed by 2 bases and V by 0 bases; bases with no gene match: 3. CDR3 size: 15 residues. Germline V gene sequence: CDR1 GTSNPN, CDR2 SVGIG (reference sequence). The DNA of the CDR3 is TGTGCCTGGAGTGTAGGGGGACAGGGCAATCAGCCCCAGCATTTT. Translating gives CAWSVGGQGNQPQHF.